These T cell receptor beta chains were read from a single sample in a study of OX40 agonist ivuxolimab in advanced cancers. TCRdb's copy holds only in-frame clones and misses some; the assay was immunoSEQ multiplex PCR. The table has about 73,000 clones, around 90% seen once. The source was CD4+ or CD8+ T cells sorted from blood, collected in a trial of the OX40 agonist ivuxolimab. These receptors were taken from an adult with an advanced solid tumor such as melanoma, head and neck, liver or kidney cancer. The CDR3 runs from the conserved cysteine through the conserved F or W. D genes are given only for firm matches. Some rows have no size entry. The others give once, few or many, or a class for an expanded clone.

v_call,j_call,d_call,clone_size,cdr3_length,cdr3_aa,cdr3_nt
TRBV27,TRBJ2-1,TRBD2,.,19,CASSLTGTSGIIGYNEQFF,TGTGCCAGCAGTTTAACGGGGACTAGCGGGATTATTGGCTACAATGAGCAGTTCTTC
TRBV7-8,TRBJ2-1,.,.,13,CASSSVSYNEQFF,TGTGCCAGCAGCTCGGTCTCCTACAATGAGCAGTTCTTC
TRBV11-2,TRBJ2-1,.,.,12,CASSRDGNEQFF,TGTGCCAGCAGCCGGGACGGCAATGAGCAGTTCTTC
TRBV7-9,TRBJ2-7,TRBD1,.,17,CASSWTRTGGSLYEQYF,TGTGCCAGCAGCTGGACGCGGACAGGCGGGTCCCTCTACGAGCAGTACTTC
TRBV7-9,TRBJ2-7,TRBD1,few,15,CASINPGQALDEQYF,TGTGCCAGCATCAACCCGGGACAGGCCCTTGACGAGCAGTACTTC
TRBV27,TRBJ2-7,.,.,15,CASSLRDRATYEQYF,TGTGCCAGCAGTTTGCGGGACAGAGCTACTTACGAGCAGTACTTC
TRBV27,TRBJ1-1,TRBD1,.,13,CASSFGTGAEAFF,TGTGCCAGCAGTTTCGGGACAGGGGCTGAAGCTTTCTTT
TRBV5-6,TRBJ1-2,.,.,13,CASSLTGMAGYTF,TGTGCCAGCAGCTTAACAGGGATGGCTGGCTACACCTTC
TRBV6-5,TRBJ2-5,TRBD1,.,16,CASSYSPDRDKETQYF,TGTGCCAGCAGTTACTCCCCGGACAGGGATAAAGAGACCCAGTACTTC
TRBV7-9,TRBJ2-1,.,.,9,CASSPQVFF,TGTGCCAGCAGCCCACAGGTGTTCTTC
TRBV29-1,TRBJ1-4,.,.,12,CSGHFGGEKLFF,TGCAGCGGACACTTCGGGGGGGAAAAACTGTTTTTT
TRBV28,TRBJ2-3,.,.,16,CASSLFPPPNTDTQYF,TGTGCCAGCAGTTTATTCCCCCCCCCGAACACAGATACGCAGTATTTT
TRBV11-3,TRBJ1-1,.,.,13,CASSLSVGTEAFF,TGTGCCAGCAGCTTGAGTGTTGGGACTGAAGCTTTCTTT
TRBV27,TRBJ2-1,TRBD2,.,18,CASSLPGLAGTVQDEQFF,TGTGCCAGCAGTTTACCCGGATTAGCGGGGACGGTGCAAGATGAGCAGTTCTTC
TRBV6-5,TRBJ1-2,TRBD1,.,15,CASSPPNDRVNGYTF,TGTGCCAGCAGTCCCCCCAACGACAGGGTTAACGGCTACACCTTC
TRBV27,TRBJ2-1,TRBD2,.,18,CASSFAGVQENPLNEQFF,TGTGCCAGCAGTTTTGCGGGGGTCCAGGAAAACCCCCTGAATGAGCAGTTCTTC